The 7 T cell receptor beta chains listed next were all sequenced from one sample in a study of cytomegalovirus exposure and HLA in healthy donors. Vbeta (60) and Jbeta (13) primers were used in the PCR. Assay used: immunoSEQ multiplex PCR; TCRdb lists only in-frame clones, some missing. The repertoire includes about 160,000 clones, about 85% of them detected once, and roughly 4% sits in the top ten. The specimen sequenced was PBMCs. The receptors shown here come from a human donor in good health.

The chain links TRBV19 to TRBJ2-1, with D uncertain. Germline V gene data show CDR1 as LNHDA and CDR2 as SQIVND (reference sequence). The CDR3 totals 12 residues. Deletions cut 1 base from V and 12 bases from J, with 10 bases between. CDR3 sequence: CASSIGPGPQFF. The CDR3 DNA reads as TGTGCCAGTAGTATAGGCCCAGGTCCGCAGTTCTTC.

The chain uses TRBV7-8 and TRBJ2-7; D remains unclear. V shed 5 bases and J shed 3 bases, with 11 bases lying between them. CDR3 size: 13 residues. Germline CDR1 is SGHVS and CDR2 is FQNEAQ. The CDR3 region has the DNA TGTGCCAGCAGCGATTCGGCGGACTACGAGCAGTACTTC. Translating gives CASSDSADYEQYF.

The chain's CDR3 is CASTNRGLNEKLFF. As DNA, the CDR3 is TGTGCCAGCACCAACAGGGGTCTTAATGAAAAACTGTTTTTT. This chain uses TRBV6-1 with TRBJ1-4, with 7 bases lining up with TRBD1. The CDR3 totals 14 residues. In germline, CDR1 is MNHNS, CDR2 SASEGT. V gave up 7 bases and J gave up 4 bases; unmatched junction bases: 6.

J is TRBJ2-2 and V is TRBV11-2; 8 nucleotides agree with TRBD2. The CDR3 is 17 residues long. With 2 bases clipped from V and 1 base from J, the junction kept 6 bases outside the gene matches. The germline V gene encodes CDR1 SGHAT and CDR2 FQNNGV. CDR3 DNA: TGTGCCAGCAGCTTACCATACGCGGGAGGGAACACCGGGGAGCTGTTTTTT. The encoded protein is CASSLPYAGGNTGELFF.

The genes are TRBV7-8 and TRBJ1-5, with D possibly TRBD1 on 6 matching bases. Germline V gene data show CDR1 as SGHVS and CDR2 as FQNEAQ. V lost 3 bases and J lost 3, with 12 bases in between. This CDR3 spans 15 amino acids. CDR3 DNA: TGTGCCAGCAGCTTCGGACAGCAAGTCAATCAGCCCCAGCATTTT. Protein sequence: CASSFGQQVNQPQHF.

The J gene is TRBJ2-3, the V gene TRBV19; 7 nucleotides align to TRBD1. V lost 5 bases and J lost 6; bases outside the gene matches: 8. Germline V gene lookup returns CDR1 LNHDA and CDR2 SQIVND (reference sequence). The CDR3 is 14 amino acids. CDR3 protein: CASSVDRRVDTQYF. CDR3 bases: TGTGCCAGTAGTGTGGACAGGCGGGTGGATACGCAGTATTTT.

The V and J genes are TRBV6-1 and TRBJ1-2; weak D call: TRBD1 (6 bases). This CDR3 spans 14 amino acids. Between the trimmed V and J ends, which lost 6 bases and 5 bases, there was a span of 16 bases. Germline V gene sequence: CDR1 MNHNS, CDR2 SASEGT. The CDR3 nucleotides read TGTGCCAGCAGCCCAGGGGCTAGCGGGTATGGCTACACCTTC. Residues: CASSPGASGYGYTF.